Below are 3 T cell receptor beta chains sequenced from a single sample in a study of identical twins. One entry per CDR3 protein results from TCRdb running MiXCR on the 5' RACE reads. The sample lists about 920,000 distinct CDR3 sequences, 9% to 15% seen once, with around 1.5% in the top ten. Another study also made use of these data, one on yellow fever vaccine responses in identical twins.

The sample consisted of PBMCs. The receptors originated from a woman aged 18-30 years in good health.

This clonotype was detected only a few times. J is TRBJ2-7 and V is TRBV28, with 9 bases that match TRBD2. From germline, CDR1 is MDHEN and CDR2 SYDVKM. J gave up 2 bases and V 3 bases, and 5 bases lay outside the gene matches. This CDR3 is 15 amino acids long. CDR3 region: CASSFLAGVTYEQYF. The CDR3 DNA sequence: TGTGCCAGCAGTTTTTTAGCGGGAGTTACCTACGAGCAGTACTTC.

There are a few counts of this clonotype. The chain carries TRBV4-1 and TRBJ2-3; either TRBD1 or TRBD2 may fit D (5 bases each). Between the trimmed V and J ends, which lost 5 bases and 2 bases, there was a span of 14 bases. This CDR3 spans 15 amino acids. CDR1 and CDR2 from the germline V gene are MGHRA and YSYEKL. The CDR3 here is CASSVTGTITDTQYF. The CDR3 region has the DNA TGCGCCAGCAGCGTAACCGGGACCATCACAGATACGCAGTATTTT.

At least ten counts were recorded for this clonotype. In DNA form, the CDR3 reads TGTGCCAGCAGTTTACGGGTTCGGGGAGATGGCTACACCTTC. It specifies CASSLRVRGDGYTF. The chain links TRBV12-3 or TRBV12-4 to TRBJ1-2; no reliable D call. With 2 bases removed from V and 6 bases from J, the gap between germline ends came to 13 bases. The CDR3 has 14 amino acids.